The entry below gives a single T cell receptor (beta chain) sequence along with its context. Its antigen is currently unknown. The ends were cut back, 5 bases at V and 8 bases at J, with 14 bases in the middle. The germline CDR1 and CDR2 sequences are SGDLS and YYNGEE. The CDR3 length is 12 residues. The sample is drawn from a study of T cells in localized non-small cell lung cancer. Study-wide findings and caveats: Clonality of T cells reached its maximum in uninvolved adjacent lung, surpassing tumor.

TCRdb's copy holds only in-frame clones and misses some; the assay was immunoSEQ multiplex PCR. Of over a thousand clones in the sample, approximately 20% were seen once. This receptor was taken from a man aged 40-75 years with stage III squamous cell lung carcinoma. The chain links TRBV9 to TRBJ2-7; perhaps D is TRBD1 or TRBD2 (5 bases each). Sequenced material: lung tumor tissue, taken before any cancer treatment. CDR3 protein: CASRPGTPKQYF. The CDR3, as DNA: TGTGCCAGCAGACCCGGGACGCCAAAGCAGTACTTC.